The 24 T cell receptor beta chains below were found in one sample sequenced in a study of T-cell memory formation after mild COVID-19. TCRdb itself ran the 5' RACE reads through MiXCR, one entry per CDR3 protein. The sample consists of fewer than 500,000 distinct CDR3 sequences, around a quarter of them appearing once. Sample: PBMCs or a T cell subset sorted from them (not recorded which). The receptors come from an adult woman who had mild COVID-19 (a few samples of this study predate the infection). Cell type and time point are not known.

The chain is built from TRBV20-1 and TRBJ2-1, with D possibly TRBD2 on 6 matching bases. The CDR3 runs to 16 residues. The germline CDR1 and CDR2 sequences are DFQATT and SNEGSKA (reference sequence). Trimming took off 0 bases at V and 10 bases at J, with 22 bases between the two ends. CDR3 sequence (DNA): TGCAGTGCTAGAGACCACCTTGGGGGGTGGAGCGTGGAGCAGTTCTTC. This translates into CSARDHLGGWSVEQFF.

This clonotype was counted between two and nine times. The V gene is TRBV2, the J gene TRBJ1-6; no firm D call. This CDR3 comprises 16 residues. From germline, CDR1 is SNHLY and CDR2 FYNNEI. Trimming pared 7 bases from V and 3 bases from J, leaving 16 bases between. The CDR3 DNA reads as TGTGCCAGCACGGCTAGGGCCCTGAACTATAATTCACCCCTCCACTTT. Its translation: CASTARALNYNSPLHF.

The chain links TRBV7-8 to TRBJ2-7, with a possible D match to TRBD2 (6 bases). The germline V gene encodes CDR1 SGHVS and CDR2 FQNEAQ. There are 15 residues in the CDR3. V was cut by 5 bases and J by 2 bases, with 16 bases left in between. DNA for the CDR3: TGTGCCAGCAGCGTCGGGACTCGTAGTCCCTACGAGCAGTACTTC. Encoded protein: CASSVGTRSPYEQYF.

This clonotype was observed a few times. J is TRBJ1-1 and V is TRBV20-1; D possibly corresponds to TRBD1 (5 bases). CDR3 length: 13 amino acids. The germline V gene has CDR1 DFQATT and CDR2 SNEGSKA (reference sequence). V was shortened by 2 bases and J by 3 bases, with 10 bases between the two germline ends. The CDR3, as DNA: TGCAGTGCTAGAAGCAGGGAGCACACTGAAGCTTTCTTT. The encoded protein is CSARSREHTEAFF.

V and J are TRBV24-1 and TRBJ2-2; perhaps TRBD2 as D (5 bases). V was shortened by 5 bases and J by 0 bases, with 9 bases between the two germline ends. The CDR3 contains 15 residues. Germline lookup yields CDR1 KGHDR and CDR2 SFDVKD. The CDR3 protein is CATSGTGSNTGELFF. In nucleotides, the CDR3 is TGTGCCACCAGTGGAACGGGGTCGAACACCGGGGAGCTGTTTTTT.

The CDR3 reads CASSSRLALYEQYF. CDR3 DNA: TGTGCCAGCAGCTCAAGACTAGCTCTCTACGAGCAGTACTTC. This sequence joins TRBV7-2 and TRBJ2-7; 7 nucleotides agree with TRBD2. V was clipped by 4 bases and J by 3 bases; unmatched bases: 6. Germline CDR1 reads SGHTA; CDR2 reads FQGNSA. This CDR3 region has 14 residues. The full variable domain, rest sourced from reference TRBV7-2 and TRBJ2-7, is GAGVSQSPSNKVTEKGKDVELRCDPISGHTALYWYRQSLGQGLEFLIYFQGNSAPDKSGLPSDRFSAERTGGSVSTLTIQRTQQEDSAVYLCASSSRLALYEQYFGPGTRLTVT.

As DNA, the CDR3 is TGTGCCACCAGTGATTCCTCGGGAACAGATACGCAGTATTTT. It codes for CATSDSSGTDTQYF. The J gene is TRBJ2-3, the V gene TRBV24-1, with a tentative D call TRBD2 (5 bases). Germline CDR1 and CDR2: KGHDR and SFDVKD. V shed 2 bases and J shed 3 bases, with 8 bases lying between them. The CDR3 sequence is 14 residues long.

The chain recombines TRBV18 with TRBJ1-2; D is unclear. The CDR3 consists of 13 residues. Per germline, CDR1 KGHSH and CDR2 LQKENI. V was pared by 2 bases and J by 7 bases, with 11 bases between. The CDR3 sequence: CASSPEGGGGYTF. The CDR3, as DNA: TGTGCCAGCTCACCAGAGGGAGGCGGTGGCTACACCTTC.

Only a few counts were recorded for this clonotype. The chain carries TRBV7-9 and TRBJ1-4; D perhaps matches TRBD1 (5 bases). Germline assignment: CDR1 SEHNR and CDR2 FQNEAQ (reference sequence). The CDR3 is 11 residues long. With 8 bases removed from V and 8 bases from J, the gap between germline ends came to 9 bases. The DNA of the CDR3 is TGTGCCAGCGATTGGGGGGAAAAACTGTTTTTT. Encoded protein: CASDWGEKLFF.

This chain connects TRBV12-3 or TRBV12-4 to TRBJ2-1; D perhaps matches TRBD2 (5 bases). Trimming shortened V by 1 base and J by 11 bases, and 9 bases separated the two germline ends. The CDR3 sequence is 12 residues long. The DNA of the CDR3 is TGTGCCAGCAGTTTAGGAGGGAGAAAGCAGTTCTTC. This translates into CASSLGGRKQFF.

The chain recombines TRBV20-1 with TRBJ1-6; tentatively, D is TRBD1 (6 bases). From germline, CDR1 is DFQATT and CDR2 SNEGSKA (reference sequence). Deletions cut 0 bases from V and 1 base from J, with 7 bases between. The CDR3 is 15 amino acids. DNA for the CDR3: TGCAGTGCTAGAGACAGGGGATCCTATAATTCACCCCTCCACTTT. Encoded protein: CSARDRGSYNSPLHF.

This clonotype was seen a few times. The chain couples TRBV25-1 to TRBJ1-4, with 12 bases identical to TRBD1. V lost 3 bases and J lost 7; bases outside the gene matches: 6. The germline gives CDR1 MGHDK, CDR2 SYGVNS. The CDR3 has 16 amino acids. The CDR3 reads CASSDVGTGGSEKLFF. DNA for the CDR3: TGTGCCAGCAGTGATGTGGGGACAGGGGGCAGTGAAAAACTGTTTTTT.

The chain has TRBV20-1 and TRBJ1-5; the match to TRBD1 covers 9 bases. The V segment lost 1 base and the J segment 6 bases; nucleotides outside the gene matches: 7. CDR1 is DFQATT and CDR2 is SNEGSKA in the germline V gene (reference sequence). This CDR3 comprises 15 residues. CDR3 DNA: TGCAGTGCTAGAGTCGGGGACAGGGACCTTCAGCCCCAGCATTTT. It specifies CSARVGDRDLQPQHF.

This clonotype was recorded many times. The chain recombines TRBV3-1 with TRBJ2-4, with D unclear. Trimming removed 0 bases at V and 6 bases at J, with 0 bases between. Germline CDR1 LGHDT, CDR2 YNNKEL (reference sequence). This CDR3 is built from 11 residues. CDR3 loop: CASSQENIQYF. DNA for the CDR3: TGTGCCAGCAGCCAAGAAAACATTCAGTACTTC.

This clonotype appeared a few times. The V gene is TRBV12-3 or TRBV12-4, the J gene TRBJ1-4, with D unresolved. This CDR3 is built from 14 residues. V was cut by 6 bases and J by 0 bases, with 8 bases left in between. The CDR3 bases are TGTGCCAGCAGCCCCCGGGCAACTAATGAAAAACTGTTTTTT. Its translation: CASSPRATNEKLFF.

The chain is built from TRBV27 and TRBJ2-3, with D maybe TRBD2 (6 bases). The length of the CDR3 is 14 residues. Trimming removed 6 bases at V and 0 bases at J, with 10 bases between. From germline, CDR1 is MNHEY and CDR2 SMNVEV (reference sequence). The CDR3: CASREGLSTDTQYF. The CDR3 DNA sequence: TGTGCCAGCAGGGAGGGGCTGAGCACAGATACGCAGTATTTT.

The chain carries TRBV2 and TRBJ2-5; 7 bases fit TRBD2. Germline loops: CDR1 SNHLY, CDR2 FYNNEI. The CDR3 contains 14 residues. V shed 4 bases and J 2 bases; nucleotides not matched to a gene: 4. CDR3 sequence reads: CASSAWGLQETQYF. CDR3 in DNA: TGTGCCAGCAGTGCGTGGGGACTACAAGAGACCCAGTACTTC.

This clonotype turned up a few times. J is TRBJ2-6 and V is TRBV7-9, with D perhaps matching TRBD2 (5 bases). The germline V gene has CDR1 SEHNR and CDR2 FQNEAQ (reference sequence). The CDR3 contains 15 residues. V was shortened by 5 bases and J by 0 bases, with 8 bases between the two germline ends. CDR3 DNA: TGTGCCAGCAGCGCGGGTCGCTCTGGGGCCAACGTCCTGACTTTC. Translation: CASSAGRSGANVLTF.

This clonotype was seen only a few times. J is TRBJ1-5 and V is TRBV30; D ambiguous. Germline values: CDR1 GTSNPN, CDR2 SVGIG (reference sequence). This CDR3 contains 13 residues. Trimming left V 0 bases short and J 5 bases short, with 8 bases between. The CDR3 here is CAWSVRRDQPQHF. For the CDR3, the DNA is TGTGCCTGGAGTGTAAGGCGGGATCAGCCCCAGCATTTT.

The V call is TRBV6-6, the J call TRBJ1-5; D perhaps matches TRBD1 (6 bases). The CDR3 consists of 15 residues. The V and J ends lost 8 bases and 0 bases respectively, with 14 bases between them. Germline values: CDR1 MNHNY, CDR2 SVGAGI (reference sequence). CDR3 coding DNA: TGTGCCAGCGGGGTCTCAGGGGATAGCAATCAGCCCCAGCATTTT. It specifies CASGVSGDSNQPQHF.

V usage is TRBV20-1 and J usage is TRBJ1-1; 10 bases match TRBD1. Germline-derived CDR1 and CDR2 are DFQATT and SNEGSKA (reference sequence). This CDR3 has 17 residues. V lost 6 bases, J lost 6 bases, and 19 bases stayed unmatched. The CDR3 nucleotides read TGCAGTGCCTCATTCCTGCCTCGGGACAGGGGCTTCGCTGAAGCTTTCTTT. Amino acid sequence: CSASFLPRDRGFAEAFF.

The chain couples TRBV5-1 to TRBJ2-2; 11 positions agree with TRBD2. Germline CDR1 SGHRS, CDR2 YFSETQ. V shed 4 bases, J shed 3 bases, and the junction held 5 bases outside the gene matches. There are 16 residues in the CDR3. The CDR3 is CASSRTSGSYTGELFF. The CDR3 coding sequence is TGCGCCAGCAGCCGCACTAGCGGGAGCTACACCGGGGAGCTGTTTTTT.

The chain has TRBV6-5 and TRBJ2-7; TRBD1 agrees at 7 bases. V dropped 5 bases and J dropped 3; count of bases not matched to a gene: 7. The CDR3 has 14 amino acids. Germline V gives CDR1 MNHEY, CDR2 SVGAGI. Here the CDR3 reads CASSPGTEFYEQYF. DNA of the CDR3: TGTGCCAGCAGTCCCGGGACAGAGTTCTACGAGCAGTACTTC.

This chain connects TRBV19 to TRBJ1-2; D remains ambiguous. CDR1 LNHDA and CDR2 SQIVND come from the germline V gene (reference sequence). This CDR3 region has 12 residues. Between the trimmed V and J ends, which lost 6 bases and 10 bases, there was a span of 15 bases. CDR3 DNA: TGTGCCAGTAGCATGGACGGTAACCTCTACACCTTC. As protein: CASSMDGNLYTF.